The rows below give T cell receptor beta chains drawn from one sample of a study of CD8 T cells in ankylosing spondylitis. Using its own MiXCR run on the 5' RACE reads, TCRdb lists one record per CDR3 protein. The sample lists roughly 160,000 distinct CDR3 sequences, approximately 10% seen once, with almost 30% in the top ten. The sequenced sample consisted of blood, either unsorted or a sorted T cell fraction (not recorded which). Receptors originate from a male donor with ankylosing spondylitis or in good health (not recorded which). Both conserved end residues are part of each CDR3. D genes are given only for firm matches. Some rows mark clone size as missing; the rest say once, few, many or name a class of expanded clone.

cdr3_aa cdr3_nt clone_size j_call v_call d_call
CASSLAAGGATEAFF TGTGCCAGCAGCTTAGCGGCAGGGGGCGCGACTGAAGCTTTCTTT many TRBJ1-1 TRBV11-2 TRBD1
CASSLQGRGGTDTQYF TGTGCCAGCAGCCTCCAGGGGCGGGGGGGCACAGATACGCAGTATTTT many TRBJ2-3 TRBV11-2 TRBD2
CASSRGGSNSPLHF TGTGCCAGCAGCCGAGGGGGCAGCAATTCACCCCTCCACTTT NA TRBJ1-6 TRBV6-2/TRBV6-3 TRBD1
CASSLEGLAETQYF TGTGCCAGCAGCTTAGAGGGACTAGCGGAGACCCAGTACTTC many TRBJ2-5 TRBV7-7 TRBD2
CASSKGGRGSLYEQYF TGTGCCAGTAGTAAAGGGGGTCGCGGGAGTCTCTACGAGCAGTACTTC NA TRBJ2-7 TRBV19 NA
CASRITSGSPGEQFF TGTGCCAGCAGAATAACTAGCGGGAGTCCAGGTGAGCAGTTCTTC many TRBJ2-1 TRBV12-3/TRBV12-4 TRBD2
CASSSRQGNQPQHF TGTGCCAGCAGTTCCCGACAGGGTAATCAGCCCCAGCATTTT many TRBJ1-5 TRBV27 TRBD1
CASSQDRAGGVTEAFF TGCGCCAGCAGCCAAGATAGGGCAGGGGGCGTCACTGAAGCTTTCTTT many TRBJ1-1 TRBV4-3 TRBD1
CASRPGQRTDTQYF TGTGCCAGCAGACCGGGACAGCGCACAGATACGCAGTATTTT many TRBJ2-3 TRBV6-1 TRBD1
CARGRTLGTDTQYF TGTGCCAGAGGGCGTACCCTAGGCACAGATACGCAGTATTTT few TRBJ2-3 TRBV6-1 NA
CASSLRYRGYNSPLHF TGTGCCAGCAGCTTACGGTACAGGGGTTATAATTCACCCCTCCACTTT many TRBJ1-6 TRBV5-5 TRBD1
CASSLFPGQGAWGYTF TGTGCCAGCAGTTTATTTCCGGGACAGGGGGCCTGGGGCTACACCTTC few TRBJ1-2 TRBV27 TRBD1
CASSLINGILAKNIQYF TGTGCCAGCAGCCTGATAAACGGGATACTAGCCAAAAACATTCAGTACTTC many TRBJ2-4 TRBV11-2 NA
CASSTRQGTNTEAFF TGCGCCAGCAGCACCCGACAGGGAACGAACACTGAAGCTTTCTTT many TRBJ1-1 TRBV5-1 TRBD1